This T cell receptor (beta chain) was retrieved from a study of cytomegalovirus exposure and HLA in healthy donors. Findings and limits, study-wide: Later analysis found that TCR beta chains associated with HLA were more clonally expanded than other, equally common chains.

Notes on this clone: Its target is unknown.

The PCR made use of 60 Vbeta and 13 Jbeta primers. Sequencing used immunoSEQ multiplex PCR; TCRdb keeps in-frame clones, though not all of them. The profile shows roughly 170,000 clones, approximately 78% of them singletons. The receptor's source is a woman in her late teens or twenties in good health and CMV-seronegative. The sequencing sample was made of PBMCs.

CDR3 amino acids: CASSDGDSNTEAFF. The CDR3 bases are TGTGCCAGCAGTGACGGGGACAGTAACACTGAAGCTTTCTTT. The chain links TRBV6-4 to TRBJ1-1, with 7 nucleotides matching TRBD1. The length of the CDR3 is 14 residues. Losses at the gene ends were 2 bases for V and 2 bases for J; bases not matched to a gene: 2. Germline-derived CDR1 and CDR2 are MRHNA and SNTAGT.